This T cell receptor (beta chain) was identified in a study of long-term antiretroviral therapy in people with HIV. Across the whole study: When the earliest samples were collected, ART was typically delayed until CD4 counts fell.

Findings and caveats of the study: Blood draws took place between about 2003 and 2017 and possibly involved older ART regimens.

A word on this clone: Its specificity is not known.

Clinicians in the United States treated all participants with HIV. Survey level was the resolution at which the v3.0 immunoSEQ assay ran. For each individual sample, sequencing targeted 40,000-50,000 T-cell genomes. Produced via immunoSEQ multiplex PCR; TCRdb's table is partial and in-frame only. The sample yields tens of thousands of clones, about four fifths seen once. The input for sequencing was unsorted PBMCs, taken 1.9 years after starting antiretroviral therapy. The source of this sequence is a man between 18 and 29 years old with HIV.

CDR3 in amino acids: CASSVGPSGAQETQYF. In DNA, the CDR3 is TGTGCCAGCAGCGTAGGTCCCAGCGGGGCTCAAGAGACCCAGTACTTC. The rearrangement uses TRBV9 and TRBJ2-5; 7 bases align to TRBD2. The CDR3 totals 16 residues. Germline CDR1 SGDLS, CDR2 YYNGEE. V lost 0 bases to trimming and J lost 2 bases; unmatched junction nucleotides: 7.